One sample yielded the 28 T cell receptor beta chains listed below, sequenced in a study of blood T cell repertoires in COVID-19 (TCRdb year 2020). To prepare the library, the immunoSEQ multiplex PCR assay was applied. Entries here come from immuneACCESS through TCRdb and include only in-frame sequences with V and J called. Some clones fail to appear in such tables; in the studies checked, an unresolved V gene covers under half of the shortfall, and the cause of the remainder is unknown. This sample is represented by tens of thousands of clones; approximately 86% of them were singletons. Roughly 15% of the sample comes from the top ten. Sequences were obtained from peripheral blood. The receptors shown here come from a human donor in a cohort sampled during active COVID-19.

The CDR3 protein is CASSLLGTGYEKLFF. CDR3 coding DNA: TGCGCCAGCAGCTTACTCGGGACAGGGTATGAAAAACTGTTTTTT. The chain uses TRBV5-1 and TRBJ1-4; 9 positions agree with TRBD1. This CDR3 region has 15 residues. V shed 2 bases and J 6 bases; nucleotides not matched to a gene: 5. The V gene's germline CDR1 is SGHRS and CDR2 YFSETQ.

The J gene is TRBJ1-1, the V gene TRBV7-7; 9 nucleotides match TRBD1. The CDR3 has 15 residues. J gave up 1 base and V 5 bases, and 5 bases lay outside the gene matches. Germline V gene sequence: CDR1 SSHAT, CDR2 FNYEAQ (reference sequence). The CDR3, as DNA: TGTGCCAGCAGCCCAATGACAGGGGGGAACACTGAAGCTTTCTTT. It yields the protein CASSPMTGGNTEAFF.

V is TRBV18 and J is TRBJ2-2; weak D call: TRBD1 (6 bases). Trimming took 6 bases from V and 1 from J, leaving 6 bases between them. Germline CDR1 KGHSH, CDR2 LQKENI. The CDR3 runs 13 residues. CDR3 amino acids: CASSGQNTGELFF. The CDR3 DNA sequence: TGTGCCAGCTCGGGACAGAACACCGGGGAGCTGTTTTTT.

The chain links TRBV6-1 to TRBJ2-1; D might be TRBD2 (7 bases). V gave up 1 base and J gave up 7 bases, with 14 bases separating them. CDR3 length: 15 amino acids. CDR1 MNHNS and CDR2 SASEGT come from the germline V gene. Written as DNA, the CDR3 is TGTGCCAGCAGTGAAGGAGGGGGGGGCCGTAATGAGCAGTTCTTC. Its protein product is CASSEGGGGRNEQFF.

The chain recombines TRBV29-1 with TRBJ1-1, with D possibly TRBD1 on 6 matching bases. This CDR3 is 11 amino acids long. With 7 bases removed from V and 10 bases from J, the gap between germline ends came to 16 bases. Germline V gene lookup returns CDR1 SQVTM and CDR2 ANQGSEA. CDR3 in DNA: TGCAGCGCGGGGGGCGGCAGGGGAGCTTTCTTT. Protein sequence: CSAGGGRGAFF.

The chain employs TRBV9 and TRBJ2-2, with 8 bases fitting TRBD2. The V gene end was trimmed by 3 bases and the J gene end by 5 bases; junction bases not matched to a gene: 15. The CDR3 length is 18 residues. The germline CDR1 and CDR2 sequences are SGDLS and YYNGEE. CDR3 bases: TGTGCCAGCAGCGCCCTGGTCGGGAGCGGGAGAAAGACCGGGGAGCTGTTTTTT. Amino acids: CASSALVGSGRKTGELFF.

In its sample, this clone was seen once. The gene calls are TRBV10-2 and TRBJ1-3; a weak D match, TRBD1 (6 bases). The CDR3 consists of 20 residues. Germline values: CDR1 WSHSY, CDR2 SAAADI. Trimming stripped 3 bases from V and 0 bases from J, with 24 bases between. The DNA of the CDR3 is TGCGCCAGCAGTGACCAGGGGTTTTACTTAGGGGTCTCCTCTGGAAACACCATATATTTT. It is translated as CASSDQGFYLGVSSGNTIYF.

The genes are TRBV2 and TRBJ1-2; 10 nucleotides line up with TRBD1. V lost 1 base, J lost 8 bases, and 7 bases stayed unmatched. The CDR3 spans 15 residues. The V gene's germline CDR1 is SNHLY and CDR2 FYNNEI. For the CDR3, the DNA is TGTGCCAGCAGTGAAGTTGGGACAGGGGATCGAGGCTACACCTTC. It specifies CASSEVGTGDRGYTF.

The rearrangement links TRBV5-1 to TRBJ1-3; D gene ambiguous. The length of the CDR3 is 13 residues. Trimming left V 5 bases short and J 0 bases short, with 6 bases between. Germline assignment: CDR1 SGHRS and CDR2 YFSETQ. The DNA of the CDR3 is TGCGCCAGCAGGGAGATCTCTGGAAACACCATATATTTT. It codes for CASREISGNTIYF.

V is TRBV4-2 and J is TRBJ1-6; D perhaps matches TRBD1 (5 bases). The V end was cut by 1 base, the J end by 9 bases, with 16 bases between. CDR3 size: 16 residues. Germline V lookup: CDR1 LGHNA, CDR2 YNFKEQ. Written as DNA, the CDR3 is TGTGCCAGCAGCCAAGGGTACGCGGCCGGGGGTTCACCCCTCCACTTT. It yields the protein CASSQGYAAGGSPLHF.

The chain couples TRBV4-2 to TRBJ2-7, with unresolved D. The CDR3 totals 13 residues. CDR1 is LGHNA, CDR2 YNFKEQ, per germline. Deletions cut 0 bases from V and 7 bases from J, with 10 bases between. The DNA for the CDR3 is TGTGCCAGCAGCCAAGATCCAGTGCTGGAGCAGTACTTC. It specifies CASSQDPVLEQYF.

V and J are TRBV2 and TRBJ1-1; maybe TRBD1 (5 bases). Trimming took off 4 bases at V and 2 bases at J, with 11 bases between the two ends. Germline V gene data show CDR1 as SNHLY and CDR2 as FYNNEI. The CDR3 loop spans 14 amino acids. CDR3 residues: CASSATGVNTEAFF. For the CDR3, the DNA is TGTGCCAGCAGTGCCACGGGGGTTAACACTGAAGCTTTCTTT.

The V and J genes are TRBV4-3 and TRBJ2-2; TRBD1 matches at 8 bases. CDR3 length: 16 residues. Losses at the gene ends were 4 bases for V and 1 base for J; bases not matched to a gene: 5. From germline, CDR1 is LGHNA and CDR2 YSLEER. The CDR3 DNA follows: TGCGCCAGCAGCCGAGCCGGGACAGGGAACACCGGGGAGCTGTTTTTT. Its protein is CASSRAGTGNTGELFF.

The chain links TRBV11-3 to TRBJ2-2; maybe TRBD2 (5 bases). V gave up 2 bases and J gave up 0 bases, with 19 bases separating them. In germline, CDR1 is SGHNT, CDR2 YENEEA. There are 19 residues in the CDR3. DNA for the CDR3: TGTGCCAGCAGCTTACTCAGCGCGAAGGACTGGCCGAACACCGGGGAGCTGTTTTTT. Amino acid sequence: CASSLLSAKDWPNTGELFF.

The V gene is TRBV5-4, the J gene TRBJ2-2; 7 positions match TRBD1. CDR3 length: 14 amino acids. Unmatched junction bases numbered 6, after V lost 2 bases and J lost 8 bases. Germline V gives CDR1 SGHNT, CDR2 YYREEE (reference sequence). The CDR3 coding sequence is TGTGCCAGCAGCTTCAACAGGGGTTCTGGGGAGCTGTTTTTT. This sequence encodes CASSFNRGSGELFF.

The chain combines TRBV7-2 with TRBJ2-2; a possible D gene is TRBD1 (5 bases). Trimming removed 5 bases at V and 6 bases at J, with 16 bases between. The germline V gene has CDR1 SGHTA and CDR2 FQGNSA. CDR3 length: 15 amino acids. Here the CDR3 DNA reads TGTGCCAGCAGCCAGGATTCAGGGTACCCCGGGGAGCTGTTTTTT. Its translation is CASSQDSGYPGELFF.

V is TRBV7-9 and J is TRBJ2-1; D is unresolved. Germline V gives CDR1 SEHNR, CDR2 FQNEAQ (reference sequence). The V end lost 5 bases, the J end lost 4 bases, and 18 bases lay between the germline ends. This CDR3 contains 16 residues. Here the CDR3 DNA reads TGTGCCAGCAGCATCCAACGACAAGGAACGTACAATGAGCAGTTCTTC. Translated: CASSIQRQGTYNEQFF.

This clone was seen once. The chain employs TRBV19 and TRBJ2-3; D gene unclear. Germline lookup yields CDR1 LNHDA and CDR2 SQIVND (reference sequence). The CDR3 consists of 15 residues. V shed 6 bases and J shed 4 bases, with 17 bases lying between them. Written as DNA, the CDR3 is TGTGCCAGTAGCCAGGAACAAACCACGGCAGATACGCAGTATTTT. It codes for CASSQEQTTADTQYF.

This rearrangement joins TRBV15 to TRBJ1-1, with no clear D. V was shortened by 10 bases and J by 0 bases, with 12 bases between the two germline ends. Germline V gene lookup returns CDR1 LNHNV and CDR2 YYDKDF (reference sequence). CDR3 length: 13 residues. CDR3 residues: CAIREYMNTEAFF. The CDR3 DNA is TGTGCCATACGGGAATACATGAACACTGAAGCTTTCTTT.

V gene TRBV27 combines with J gene TRBJ1-5; 11 bases map to TRBD1. The CDR3 loop spans 16 amino acids. The ends lost 2 bases at V and 6 bases at J; junction bases unmatched: 6. Germline V gene data show CDR1 as MNHEY and CDR2 as SMNVEV (reference sequence). The CDR3 here is CASSLRGQGDGQPQHF. DNA of the CDR3: TGTGCCAGCAGTTTACGGGGACAGGGGGATGGTCAGCCCCAGCATTTT.

The CDR3 sequence is CASGEDRDGSPLHF. The DNA of the CDR3 is TGTGCCAGCGGTGAGGACAGGGATGGATCACCCCTCCACTTT. J is TRBJ1-6 and V is TRBV9; 8 bases line up with TRBD1. This CDR3 has 14 amino acids. From germline, CDR1 is SGDLS and CDR2 YYNGEE. V trimming: 7 bases; J trimming: 10 bases; junction bases outside the gene matches: 10.

The rearrangement joins TRBV5-1 to TRBJ2-7; unclear D gene. Trimming removed 3 bases at V and 2 bases at J, with 9 bases between. The V gene's germline CDR1 is SGHRS and CDR2 YFSETQ. The CDR3 runs to 13 residues. DNA for the CDR3: TGCGCCAGCAGCTCCCTAGTACCCTACGAGCAGTACTTC. This gives the protein CASSSLVPYEQYF. Based on the CDR3 plus reference TRBV5-1 and TRBJ2-7, the full variable domain is KAGVTQTPRYLIKTRGQQVTLSCSPISGHRSVSWYQQTPGQGLQFLFEYFSETQRNKGNFPGRFSGRQFSNSRSEMNVSTLELGDSALYLCASSSLVPYEQYFGPGTRLTVT.

V is TRBV2 and J is TRBJ1-3; tentative D call: TRBD1 (5 bases). CDR1 and CDR2 (germline): SNHLY, FYNNEI. The V gene lost 6 bases and the J gene lost 0 bases, with 6 bases spanning the gap. The CDR3 runs to 13 residues. The CDR3: CASRTVSGNTIYF. The CDR3 nucleotides read TGTGCCAGCAGGACAGTCTCTGGAAACACCATATATTTT.

This clone was counted a few times. The V call is TRBV1, the J call TRBJ2-1; TRBD1, the D gene given by the table, was not confirmed from the DNA. TRBV1 is a pseudogene locus. CDR3 size: 16 residues. CDR3 residues: CTSSQDLGQPYNEQFF. The CDR3, as DNA: TGCACCAGCAGCCAAGATCTGGGACAACCCTACAATGAGCAGTTCTTC.

V is TRBV7-8 and J is TRBJ1-2, with D possibly TRBD1 on 5 matching bases. This CDR3 has 15 amino acids. Looked up from germline, CDR1 is SGHVS and CDR2 is FQNEAQ. V lost 5 bases, J lost 5 bases, and 18 bases lay in between. The CDR3 here is CASSRKGTLGYGYTF. For the CDR3, the DNA is TGTGCCAGCAGCCGCAAAGGGACTTTAGGGTATGGCTACACCTTC.

The CDR3 protein is CASSLGSGKGETQYF. In nucleotides, the CDR3 is TGTGCCAGCAGCCTCGGGAGCGGGAAGGGAGAGACCCAGTACTTC. The chain carries TRBV7-2 and TRBJ2-5, with 7 bases fitting TRBD2. J gave up 4 bases and V 5 bases, and 10 bases lay outside the gene matches. The CDR3 contains 15 residues. Germline V gene data show CDR1 as SGHTA and CDR2 as FQGNSA.

The gene calls are TRBV6-1 and TRBJ2-7, with 7 bases aligning to TRBD2. Losses at the gene ends were 4 bases for V and 0 bases for J; bases not matched to a gene: 12. CDR1 is MNHNS and CDR2 is SASEGT in the germline V gene. The CDR3 extends over 17 amino acids. In nucleotides, the CDR3 is TGTGCCAGCAGTGGTGGAGGGACTAACCTATTCTCCTACGAGCAGTACTTC. Protein product: CASSGGGTNLFSYEQYF.

The chain employs TRBV15 and TRBJ2-3; no clear D gene. Trimming took 1 base from V and 3 from J, leaving 2 bases between them. Germline assignment: CDR1 LNHNV and CDR2 YYDKDF (reference sequence). The CDR3 extends over 12 amino acids. The CDR3 spells CATSRATDTQYF. The CDR3 coding sequence is TGTGCCACCAGCAGAGCAACAGATACGCAGTATTTT.